One and the same sample provided the 28 T cell receptor beta chains below, sequenced in a study of T cell changes during pregnancy in multiple sclerosis. Method: immunoSEQ multiplex PCR; TCRdb's copy keeps in-frame clones and lacks some. The sample includes tens of thousands of clones, about nine tenths of them seen just once. The starting material was CD8+ T cells from peripheral blood mononuclear cells, obtained in the first trimester of pregnancy. The receptors come from a female donor with multiple sclerosis, enrolled in a pregnancy study.

On this clone: One end of the junction is discordant with germline, which a read error may explain. The genes are TRBV9 and TRBJ2-1, with 7 bases that match TRBD2. This CDR3 comprises 12 residues. Germline V gene data show CDR1 as SGDLS and CDR2 as YYNGEE. The CDR3 bases are TGTGCCAGCAGCGTAGGACTAGCACCCCAGGTCTTC. It codes for CASSVGLAPQVF.

The chain couples TRBV25-1 to TRBJ1-2; TRBD1 agrees at 7 bases. Germline V gives CDR1 MGHDK, CDR2 SYGVNS. CDR3 size: 13 residues. V lost 5 bases, J lost 8 bases, and 8 bases stayed unmatched. The CDR3 spells CASSPGTVWGYTF. The CDR3 DNA follows: TGTGCCAGCAGTCCCGGGACAGTTTGGGGCTACACCTTC.

This chain connects TRBV10-2 to TRBJ2-7; 12 bases align to TRBD2. Germline V gene data show CDR1 as WSHSY and CDR2 as SAAADI. With 7 bases clipped from V and 1 base from J, the junction kept 2 bases outside the gene matches. The CDR3 runs to 14 residues. CDR3 bases: TGCGCCAGCAAACTAGCGGGAGGATCCTACGAGCAGTACTTC. It specifies CASKLAGGSYEQYF.

This clone has a single count. The V and J genes are TRBV13 and TRBJ2-7, with D tentatively TRBD2 (5 bases). Trimming took 2 bases from V and 2 from J, leaving 7 bases between them. The CDR3 contains 13 residues. Germline CDR1 reads PRHDT; CDR2 reads FYEKMQ (reference sequence). CDR3: CASSLSGTYEQYF. In nucleotides, the CDR3 is TGTGCCAGCAGCTTATCGGGAACCTACGAGCAGTACTTC.

This chain uses TRBV4-1 with TRBJ1-1, with D possibly matching TRBD1 (5 bases). The CDR3 is 14 residues long. Trimming removed 4 bases from V and 3 bases from J, with 12 bases in between. Germline CDR1 is MGHRA and CDR2 is YSYEKL. The CDR3 spells CASSPTGRDTEAFF. For the CDR3, the DNA is TGCGCCAGCAGCCCCACCGGCAGGGACACTGAAGCTTTCTTT.

The CDR3 loop is CASSQASITDTQYF. The CDR3, as DNA: TGCGCCAGCAGCCAAGCAAGCATCACAGATACGCAGTATTTT. The V call is TRBV4-3, the J call TRBJ2-3, with D uncertain. CDR1 is LGHNA, CDR2 YSLEER, per germline. V was trimmed by 1 base and J by 2 bases, leaving 7 bases between them. The CDR3 length is 14 residues.

The chain couples TRBV4-3 to TRBJ2-5; 9 bases map to TRBD2. V dropped 0 bases and J dropped 0; count of bases not matched to a gene: 8. Per the germline V gene, CDR1 is LGHNA and CDR2 is YSLEER. This CDR3 region has 18 residues. The CDR3 sequence is CASSQERASGIHQETQYF. The CDR3 region has the DNA TGCGCCAGCAGCCAAGAGAGGGCTAGCGGGATTCACCAAGAGACCCAGTACTTC.

The gene calls are TRBV7-9 and TRBJ2-2, with TRBD2 matching 12 bases. This CDR3 has 16 residues. Trimming removed 5 bases from V and 1 base from J; junction bases left unmatched: 2. CDR1 and CDR2 from the germline V gene are SEHNR and FQNEAQ (reference sequence). The CDR3 nucleotides are TGTGCCAGCAGCCGACTAGCGGGAGTGAACACCGGGGAGCTGTTTTTT. Translation gives CASSRLAGVNTGELFF. The full variable domain, completed using reference TRBV7-9 and TRBJ2-2, is DTGVSQNPRHKITKRGQNVTFRCDPISEHNRLYWYRQTLGQGPEFLTYFQNEAQLEKSRLLSDRFSAERPKGSFSTLEIQRTEQGDSAMYLCASSRLAGVNTGELFFGEGSRLTVL.

This clone was seen just once. This sequence joins TRBV6-5 and TRBJ2-5; D perhaps matches TRBD1 (5 bases). CDR3 length equals 14 residues. Deletions cut 2 bases from V and 2 bases from J, with 9 bases between. Germline values: CDR1 MNHEY, CDR2 SVGAGI. The CDR3 DNA sequence: TGTGCCAGCAGTTACGGGGCAGCGCAAGAGACCCAGTACTTC. This translates into CASSYGAAQETQYF.

This clone appeared a few times. The rearrangement links TRBV6-1 to TRBJ1-1; D gene ambiguous. The CDR3 sequence is 14 residues long. V shed 3 bases and J shed 1 base, with 9 bases lying between them. Germline V gene data show CDR1 as MNHNS and CDR2 as SASEGT. The CDR3 DNA follows: TGTGCCAGCAGTGAGTGGCAGTCGAACACTGAAGCTTTCTTT. Its translation: CASSEWQSNTEAFF.

The chain carries TRBV13 and TRBJ1-5; 9 bases align to TRBD1. Unmatched junction bases numbered 2, after V lost 5 bases and J lost 6 bases. This CDR3 is 13 amino acids long. Looked up from germline, CDR1 is PRHDT and CDR2 is FYEKMQ (reference sequence). CDR3 in amino acids: CASSPGQGQPQHF. The CDR3 region has the DNA TGTGCCAGCAGCCCGGGACAGGGTCAGCCCCAGCATTTT.

About this clone itself: An end of the junction differs from the germline gene, which may be a read error. The V call is TRBV9, the J call TRBJ2-3; TRBD2 matches at 8 bases. This CDR3 spans 15 amino acids. The germline CDR1 and CDR2 sequences are SGDLS and YYNGEE. The CDR3 is CASSVAGRSTDTQYF. The CDR3 DNA is TGTGCCAGTAGCGTAGCGGGAAGGAGTACAGATACGCAGTATTTT.

The chain employs TRBV28 and TRBJ2-1; 12 bases agree with TRBD2. CDR3 length: 17 amino acids. The V gene's germline CDR1 is MDHEN and CDR2 SYDVKM. The V segment lost 7 bases and the J segment 5 bases; nucleotides outside the gene matches: 12. DNA for the CDR3: TGTGCCAGCACCCGCTTGGCAGGACTAGCGGGAAACAATGAGCAGTTCTTC. This gives the protein CASTRLAGLAGNNEQFF.

The chain uses TRBV5-1 and TRBJ2-1, with 8 bases identical to TRBD1. Germline lookup yields CDR1 SGHRS and CDR2 YFSETQ. V lost 1 base and J lost 9; bases outside the gene matches: 9. This CDR3 contains 15 residues. CDR3 sequence: CASSLPQGAVGEQFF. The CDR3 DNA is TGCGCCAGCAGCTTGCCCCAGGGGGCGGTGGGTGAGCAGTTCTTC.

This clone has only one observation. The rearrangement joins TRBV6-4 to TRBJ2-1; TRBD2 matches at 9 bases. This CDR3 is 16 amino acids long. V lost 3 bases and J lost 4; bases outside the gene matches: 7. The germline V gene encodes CDR1 MRHNA and CDR2 SNTAGT. The CDR3 protein is CASSEPGLAGYNEQFF. CDR3 bases: TGTGCCAGCAGTGAGCCGGGACTAGCCGGATACAATGAGCAGTTCTTC.

The table lists this clone with a count of one. The chain has TRBV5-6 and TRBJ2-1; the D is unclear. The CDR3 covers 14 residues. Germline CDR1 reads SGHDT; CDR2 reads YYEEEE. V shed 2 bases and J shed 0 bases, with 6 bases lying between them. The CDR3 spells CASSFMSSYNEQFF. The CDR3 DNA is TGTGCCAGCAGCTTCATGAGCTCCTACAATGAGCAGTTCTTC.

The sample holds one count of this clone. The chain employs TRBV7-2 and TRBJ2-5; 7 nucleotides align to TRBD2. With 1 base clipped from V and 0 bases from J, the junction kept 5 bases outside the gene matches. Per the germline V gene, CDR1 is SGHTA and CDR2 is FQGNSA. The CDR3 sequence is 16 residues long. The CDR3 loop is CASSLEVREYQETQYF. The CDR3 DNA follows: TGTGCCAGCAGCTTAGAGGTGCGGGAGTACCAAGAGACCCAGTACTTC.

The J gene is TRBJ2-7, the V gene TRBV7-2; 10 bases agree with TRBD2. The junction had 4 bases not matched to a gene; V was cut back by 1 base and J by 4 bases. The germline CDR1 and CDR2 sequences are SGHTA and FQGNSA. This CDR3 contains 15 residues. The CDR3 sequence: CASSLGLAGIYEQYF. The CDR3 DNA reads as TGTGCCAGCAGCTTAGGACTAGCGGGTATTTACGAGCAGTACTTC.

The J gene is TRBJ2-7, the V gene TRBV2, with D hard to call. Germline assignment: CDR1 SNHLY and CDR2 FYNNEI. This CDR3 is built from 14 residues. Trimming shortened V by 2 bases and J by 1 base, and 9 bases separated the two germline ends. CDR3 residues: CASSETPGSYEQYF. The CDR3 nucleotides are TGTGCCAGCAGTGAAACCCCAGGTTCCTACGAGCAGTACTTC.

This clone occurred once. The chain couples TRBV7-6 to TRBJ2-1; D possibly corresponds to TRBD2 (5 bases). With 5 bases removed from V and 0 bases from J, the gap between germline ends came to 17 bases. This CDR3 has 17 residues. Germline V gene data show CDR1 as SGHVS and CDR2 as FNYEAQ. CDR3 sequence (DNA): TGTGCCAGCAGCCCCCGGGGAGCGGAGAGCTCCTACAATGAGCAGTTCTTC. Translation gives CASSPRGAESSYNEQFF. The variable domain in full, completed from reference TRBV7-6 and TRBJ2-1, reads GAGVSQSPRYKVTKRGQDVALRCDPISGHVSLYWYRQALGQGPEFLTYFNYEAQQDKSGLPNDRFSAERPEGSISTLTIQRTEQRDSAMYRCASSPRGAESSYNEQFFGPGTRLTVL.

The gene calls are TRBV6-6 and TRBJ2-2, with 7 bases aligning to TRBD2. Trimming cost V 5 bases and J 3 bases; bases outside gene matches: 3. The CDR3 is 14 residues long. The germline V gene encodes CDR1 MNHNY and CDR2 SVGAGI (reference sequence). The CDR3 is CASSTSAYTGELFF. CDR3 nucleotide sequence: TGTGCCAGCAGTACTAGCGCGTACACCGGGGAGCTGTTTTTT.

This rearrangement joins TRBV30 to TRBJ2-7; weak D call: TRBD2 (6 bases). Per germline, CDR1 GTSNPN and CDR2 SVGIG (reference sequence). This CDR3 spans 17 amino acids. Trimming pared 2 bases from V and 2 bases from J, leaving 22 bases between. The CDR3 protein is CAWSSAGLRHYPYEQYF. CDR3 in DNA: TGTGCCTGGAGTTCGGCCGGACTACGTCACTACCCCTACGAGCAGTACTTC.

J is TRBJ2-2 and V is TRBV5-1; 7 bases fit TRBD1. V lost 4 bases to trimming and J lost 4 bases; unmatched junction nucleotides: 13. Germline lookup yields CDR1 SGHRS and CDR2 YFSETQ. The CDR3 extends over 17 amino acids. CDR3: CASSPYTTGQLTGELFF. CDR3 coding DNA: TGCGCCAGCAGCCCGTACACGACAGGGCAACTCACCGGGGAGCTGTTTTTT.

This chain uses TRBV4-1 with TRBJ2-1; TRBD1 agrees at 7 bases. In germline, CDR1 is MGHRA, CDR2 YSYEKL. With V trimmed by 0 bases and J by 2 bases, 4 bases remained unmatched. The CDR3 loop spans 16 amino acids. The CDR3 coding sequence is TGCGCCAGCAGCCAAGAGTCGGGACAGACCTACAATGAGCAGTTCTTC. Encoded protein: CASSQESGQTYNEQFF.

J is TRBJ1-4 and V is TRBV28; D gene ambiguous. Per germline, CDR1 MDHEN and CDR2 SYDVKM. This CDR3 spans 16 amino acids. The V gene lost 6 bases and the J gene lost 7 bases, with 21 bases spanning the gap. The CDR3 reads CASSPTVNGVSEKLFF. Here the CDR3 DNA reads TGTGCCAGCAGCCCGACCGTAAACGGGGTTAGTGAAAAACTGTTTTTT.

J is TRBJ2-7 and V is TRBV9, with 7 bases fitting TRBD2. CDR1 and CDR2 from the germline V gene are SGDLS and YYNGEE. The J segment lost 3 bases and the V segment lost 5 bases, leaving 11 bases of the junction unmatched. The CDR3 has 15 residues. CDR3 residues: CASSPWEGWVYEQYF. CDR3 nucleotides: TGTGCCAGCAGTCCCTGGGAGGGCTGGGTCTACGAGCAGTACTTC.

J is TRBJ2-7 and V is TRBV7-2; TRBD2 aligns across 7 bases. The trim removed 2 bases at V and 5 bases at J, leaving 12 bases unmatched. CDR1 and CDR2 from the germline V gene are SGHTA and FQGNSA. This CDR3 comprises 16 residues. CDR3 sequence (DNA): TGTGCCAGCAGCTTAAGGGCGGGAGTCGGTTTGGACGAGCAGTACTTC. Residues: CASSLRAGVGLDEQYF.

The J gene is TRBJ1-5, the V gene TRBV18; 7 bases are a match to TRBD1. Germline V gene sequence: CDR1 KGHSH, CDR2 LQKENI. The CDR3 has 18 residues. V dropped 4 bases and J dropped 1; count of bases not matched to a gene: 13. CDR3 sequence reads: CASSQSYRDSRSNQPQHF. For the CDR3, the DNA is TGTGCCAGCTCACAGTCCTACCGGGACAGCAGAAGCAATCAGCCCCAGCATTTT.